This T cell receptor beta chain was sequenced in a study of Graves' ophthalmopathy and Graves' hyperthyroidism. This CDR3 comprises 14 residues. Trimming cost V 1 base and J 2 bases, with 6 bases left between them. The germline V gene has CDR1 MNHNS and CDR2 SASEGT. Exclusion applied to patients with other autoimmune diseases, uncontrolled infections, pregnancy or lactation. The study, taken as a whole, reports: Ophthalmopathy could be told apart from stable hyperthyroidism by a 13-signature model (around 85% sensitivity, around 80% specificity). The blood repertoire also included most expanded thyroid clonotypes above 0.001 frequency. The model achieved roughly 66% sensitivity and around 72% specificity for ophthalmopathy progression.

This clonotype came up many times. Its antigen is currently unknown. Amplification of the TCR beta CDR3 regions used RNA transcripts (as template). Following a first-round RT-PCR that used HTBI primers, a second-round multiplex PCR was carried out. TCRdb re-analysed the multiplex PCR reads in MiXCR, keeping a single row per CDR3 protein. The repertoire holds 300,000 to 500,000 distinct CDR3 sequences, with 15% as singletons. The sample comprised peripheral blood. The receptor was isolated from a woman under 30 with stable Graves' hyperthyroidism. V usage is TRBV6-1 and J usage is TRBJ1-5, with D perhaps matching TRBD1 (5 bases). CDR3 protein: CASSEGDGNQPQHF. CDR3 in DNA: TGTGCCAGCAGTGAAGGGGACGGCAATCAGCCCCAGCATTTT.